This TCR beta chain emerged from a study of technical replicates of blood from several donors (TCRdb year 2017). Receptors were amplified or captured by the immunoSEQ multiplex PCR assay. This immuneACCESS table, as held by TCRdb, lists in-frame sequences with V and J called but not all clones. Of the missing ones, under half trace to an unresolved V gene in checked studies; the others have no known cause. The sample contains over 85,000 clones, about 95% of them found a single time. The leading ten clones occupy 0.25% to 0.35% of the sample. On this clone: What this receptor recognizes is not known. Per-base qualities were not stored, and no clone one base away is much larger.

The germline V gene (reference sequence) gives CDR1 as MNHEY and CDR2 as SMNVEV. The CDR3 runs 15 amino acids, cysteine and phenylalanine included. CDR3 DNA only is kept here, 45 bases in frame from base 1. V loses 3 bases, J loses 6 bases, and the germline ends lie 15 bases apart. The sequenced sample was T cells isolated from PBMCs. The sequence was collected from a human donor in good health. The rearrangement combines TRBV27 with TRBJ2-4; confidence is insufficient to name the D gene. The CDR3 region reads CASSFSRHGRNIQYF. The bases are TGTGCCAGCAGTTTCAGTCGACATGGAAGAAACATTCAGTACTTC.